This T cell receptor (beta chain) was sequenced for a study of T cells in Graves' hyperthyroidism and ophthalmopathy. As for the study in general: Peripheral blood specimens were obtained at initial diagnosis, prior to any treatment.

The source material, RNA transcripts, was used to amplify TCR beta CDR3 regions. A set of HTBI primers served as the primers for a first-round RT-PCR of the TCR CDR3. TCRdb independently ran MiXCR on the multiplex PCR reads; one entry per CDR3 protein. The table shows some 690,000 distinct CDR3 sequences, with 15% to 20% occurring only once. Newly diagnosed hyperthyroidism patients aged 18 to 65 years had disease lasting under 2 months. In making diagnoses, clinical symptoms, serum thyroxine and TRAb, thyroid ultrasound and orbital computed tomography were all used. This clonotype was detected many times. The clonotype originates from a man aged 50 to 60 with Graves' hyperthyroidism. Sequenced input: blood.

The CDR3 loop reads CAWSAGTANEKLFF. The CDR3 DNA reads TGTGCCTGGAGTGCCGGGACAGCTAATGAAAAACTGTTTTTT. The chain joins TRBV30 to TRBJ1-4, with 7 bases identical to TRBD1. Germline CDR1 is GTSNPN and CDR2 is SVGIG (reference sequence). The J segment lost 3 bases and the V segment lost 1 base, leaving 2 bases of the junction unmatched. The CDR3 is made up of 14 amino acids.